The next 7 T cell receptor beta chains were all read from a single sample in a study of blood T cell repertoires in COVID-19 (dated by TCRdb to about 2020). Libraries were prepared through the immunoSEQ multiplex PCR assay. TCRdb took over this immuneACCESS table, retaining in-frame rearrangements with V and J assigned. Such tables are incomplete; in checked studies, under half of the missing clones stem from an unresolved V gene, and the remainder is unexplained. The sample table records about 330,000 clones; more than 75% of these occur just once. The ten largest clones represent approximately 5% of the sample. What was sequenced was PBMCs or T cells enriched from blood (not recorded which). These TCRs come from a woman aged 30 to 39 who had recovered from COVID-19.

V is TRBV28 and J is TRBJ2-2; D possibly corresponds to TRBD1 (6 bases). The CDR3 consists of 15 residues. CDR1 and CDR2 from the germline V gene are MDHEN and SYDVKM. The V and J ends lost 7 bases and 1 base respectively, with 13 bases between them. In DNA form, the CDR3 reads TGTGCCAGCAATCCGGACAGTTTGAACACCGGGGAGCTGTTTTTT. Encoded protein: CASNPDSLNTGELFF.

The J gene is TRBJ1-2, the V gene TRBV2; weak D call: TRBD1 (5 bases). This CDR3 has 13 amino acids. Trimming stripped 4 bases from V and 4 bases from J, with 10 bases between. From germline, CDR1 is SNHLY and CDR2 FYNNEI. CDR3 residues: CASSVGAIYGYTF. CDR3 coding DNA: TGTGCCAGCAGTGTAGGGGCCATCTATGGCTACACCTTC.

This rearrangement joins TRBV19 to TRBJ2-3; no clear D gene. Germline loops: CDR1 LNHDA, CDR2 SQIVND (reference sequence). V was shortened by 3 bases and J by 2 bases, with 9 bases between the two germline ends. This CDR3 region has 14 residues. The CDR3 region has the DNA TGTGCCAGTAGTATGGTAGCCGTCACAGATACGCAGTATTTT. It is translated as CASSMVAVTDTQYF.

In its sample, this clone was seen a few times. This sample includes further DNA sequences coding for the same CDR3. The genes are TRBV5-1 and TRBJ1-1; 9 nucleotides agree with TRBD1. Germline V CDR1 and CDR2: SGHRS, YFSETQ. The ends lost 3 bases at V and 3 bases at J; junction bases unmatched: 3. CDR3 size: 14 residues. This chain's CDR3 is CASSSQGADTEAFF. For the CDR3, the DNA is TGCGCCAGCAGCTCACAGGGGGCGGACACTGAAGCTTTCTTT.

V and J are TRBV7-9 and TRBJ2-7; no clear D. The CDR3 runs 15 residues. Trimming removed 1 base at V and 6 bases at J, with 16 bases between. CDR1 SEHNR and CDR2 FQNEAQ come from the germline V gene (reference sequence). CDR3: CASSLGGPTHLEQYF. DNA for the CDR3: TGTGCCAGCAGCTTAGGCGGTCCGACCCACCTCGAGCAGTACTTC.

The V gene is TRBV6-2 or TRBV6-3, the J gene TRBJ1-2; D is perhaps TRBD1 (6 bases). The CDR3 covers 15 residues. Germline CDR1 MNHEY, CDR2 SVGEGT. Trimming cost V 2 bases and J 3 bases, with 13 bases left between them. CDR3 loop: CASSYPLTGYYGYTF. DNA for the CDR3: TGTGCCAGCAGTTACCCCTTGACAGGATACTATGGCTACACCTTC.

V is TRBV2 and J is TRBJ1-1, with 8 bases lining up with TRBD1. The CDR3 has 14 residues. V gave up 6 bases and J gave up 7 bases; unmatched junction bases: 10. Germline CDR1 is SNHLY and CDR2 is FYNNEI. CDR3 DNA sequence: TGTGCCAGCAGGGTACAGGGGGACCTACGTGAAGCTTTCTTT. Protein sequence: CASRVQGDLREAFF.